One and the same sample provided the 15 T cell receptor beta chains below, sequenced in a study of cytomegalovirus exposure and HLA in healthy donors listed by TCRdb under 2017. Library prep was done by the immunoSEQ multiplex PCR assay. For the multiplex PCR, a mixture combining 60 forward primers for TCR Vbeta segments and 13 reverse primers for TCR Jbeta segments was used. Sourced from immuneACCESS, this table was stored by TCRdb with only in-frame sequences that have V and J called. A share of the clones is absent; for the studies checked, an unresolved V gene accounts for under half, and the remainder has no known explanation. The sample has roughly 100,000 clones on record, more than 65% of them singletons. 9% to 12% of the sample is taken by the ten largest. Sequencing input: PBMCs. The receptor source for this set is a human donor in good health.

The chain recombines TRBV28 with TRBJ2-2; perhaps TRBD2 as D (5 bases). CDR3 size: 14 residues. Looked up from germline, CDR1 is MDHEN and CDR2 is SYDVKM. Trimming cost V 8 bases and J 3 bases, with 13 bases left between them. The CDR3 protein is CASLPSTDTGELFF. CDR3 in DNA: TGTGCCAGCCTCCCTAGCACGGACACCGGGGAGCTGTTTTTT.

The chain uses TRBV7-2 and TRBJ1-5; 10 bases fit TRBD1. The length of the CDR3 is 15 residues. Germline V gene data show CDR1 as SGHTA and CDR2 as FQGNSA. J lost 7 bases, V lost 4 bases, and 7 bases had no gene match. DNA of the CDR3: TGTGCCAGCAGCTCACAGGGACAGGGGAGACAGCCCCAGCATTTT. It translates to CASSSQGQGRQPQHF.

Of note for this clone: The sample holds other DNA sequences that translate to the same CDR3. V and J are TRBV9 and TRBJ2-5; the match to TRBD2 covers 7 bases. V gave up 0 bases and J gave up 2 bases; unmatched junction bases: 4. This CDR3 has 15 amino acids. Germline V gives CDR1 SGDLS, CDR2 YYNGEE. The CDR3 here is CASSVVASGQETQYF. Written as DNA, the CDR3 is TGTGCCAGCAGCGTAGTTGCTAGCGGACAAGAGACCCAGTACTTC.

Comments on this clone: At one end the junction does not follow the germline gene, possibly because of a read error. V gene TRBV6-6 combines with J gene TRBJ2-7; either TRBD1 or TRBD2 may supply D (5 bases each). CDR3 length equals 14 residues. Germline-derived CDR1 and CDR2 are MNHNY and SVGAGI (reference sequence). The CDR3 region has the DNA TGTGCCAGCAGTAACTCGGGGCCTTACTACGAGCAGTACTTC. It yields the protein CASSNSGPYYEQYF.

The chain employs TRBV10-3 and TRBJ2-3; 7 bases fit TRBD1. This CDR3 has 15 amino acids. Germline V CDR1 and CDR2: ENHRY, SYGVKD. The junction had 2 bases not matched to a gene; V was cut back by 1 base and J by 1 base. CDR3: CAISEWGTGTDTQYF. CDR3 nucleotides: TGTGCCATCAGTGAGTGGGGGACAGGCACAGATACGCAGTATTTT.

The rearrangement links TRBV5-1 to TRBJ1-4, with 10 bases matching TRBD1. From germline, CDR1 is SGHRS and CDR2 YFSETQ. The ends lost 2 bases at V and 3 bases at J; junction bases unmatched: 4. This CDR3 comprises 16 residues. The CDR3 here is CASSFGQGGSNEKLFF. In DNA form, the CDR3 reads TGCGCCAGCAGCTTTGGACAGGGGGGATCTAATGAAAAACTGTTTTTT.

The chain links TRBV28 to TRBJ2-7, with TRBD2 matching 8 bases. V shed 5 bases and J 2 bases; nucleotides not matched to a gene: 8. The CDR3 loop spans 15 amino acids. Germline loops: CDR1 MDHEN, CDR2 SYDVKM. The CDR3 sequence: CASSPILAEPYEQYF. CDR3 coding DNA: TGTGCCAGCAGTCCAATACTAGCGGAACCCTACGAGCAGTACTTC.

This clone was observed once. The chain links TRBV7-9 to TRBJ1-2, with 11 positions matching TRBD1. The CDR3 extends over 14 amino acids. V lost 3 bases, J lost 7 bases, and 4 bases stayed unmatched. In germline, CDR1 is SEHNR, CDR2 FQNEAQ (reference sequence). The CDR3: CASSLTDRGLGYTF. Here the CDR3 DNA reads TGTGCCAGCAGCTTGACGGACAGGGGGCTTGGCTACACCTTC.

The chain's CDR3 is CASSYRDSYTGELFF. The CDR3 DNA reads as TGTGCCAGCAGCTACCGGGACAGCTACACCGGGGAGCTGTTTTTT. The chain combines TRBV7-9 with TRBJ2-2; 7 bases are a match to TRBD1. The CDR3 totals 15 residues. Germline assignment: CDR1 SEHNR and CDR2 FQNEAQ (reference sequence). Unmatched junction bases numbered 5, after V lost 4 bases and J lost 3 bases.

The rearrangement uses TRBV19 and TRBJ2-6, with D tentatively TRBD1 (6 bases). V lost 5 bases and J 2 bases, leaving 10 bases between the germline ends. The CDR3 runs 15 residues. Per germline, CDR1 LNHDA and CDR2 SQIVND (reference sequence). The CDR3 DNA reads TGTGCCAGTAGTCCACAGGGCCCTGGGGCCAACGTCCTGACTTTC. It specifies CASSPQGPGANVLTF.

The chain has TRBV6-6 and TRBJ1-5, with 8 nucleotides matching TRBD1. V gave up 4 bases and J gave up 4 bases; unmatched junction bases: 9. This CDR3 is built from 16 residues. Germline CDR1 MNHNY, CDR2 SVGAGI (reference sequence). Here the CDR3 reads CASSSYRDRLNQPQHF. The CDR3 region has the DNA TGTGCCAGCAGTTCTTACCGGGACAGGCTAAATCAGCCCCAGCATTTT.

J is TRBJ1-4 and V is TRBV2, with TRBD1 matching over 8 bases. Trimming cost V 7 bases and J 2 bases; bases outside gene matches: 3. Per germline, CDR1 SNHLY and CDR2 FYNNEI. The CDR3 totals 14 residues. DNA for the CDR3: TGTGCCAGCACCGACAGGGGTACTAATGAAAAACTGTTTTTT. Translating gives CASTDRGTNEKLFF.

The V and J genes are TRBV29-1 and TRBJ2-1, with TRBD2 matching 11 bases. This CDR3 comprises 14 residues. Germline assignment: CDR1 SQVTM and CDR2 ANQGSEA. Trimming removed 6 bases from V and 9 bases from J; junction bases left unmatched: 10. The DNA for the CDR3 is TGCAGCGTCGCTTCGTTCCTAGCGGGAGGTGAGCAGTTCTTC. It is translated as CSVASFLAGGEQFF.

V is TRBV11-2 and J is TRBJ2-3; 7 positions agree with TRBD2. CDR1 is SGHAT and CDR2 is FQNNGV in the germline V gene. The V and J ends lost 1 base and 4 bases, in that order; junction bases with no gene match: 8. The CDR3 loop spans 16 amino acids. The CDR3 nucleotides read TGTGCCAGCAGCTTAGTACGACTAGCCCGGGCAGATACGCAGTATTTT. As protein: CASSLVRLARADTQYF.

The chain's CDR3 is CASSLNLEQYF. CDR3 coding DNA: TGTGCCAGCAGCTTAAATCTGGAGCAGTACTTC. V is TRBV7-2 and J is TRBJ2-7; D remains unclear. CDR1 and CDR2 (germline): SGHTA, FQGNSA. V lost 2 bases and J 7 bases, leaving 6 bases between the germline ends. This CDR3 has 11 residues.